This T cell receptor (beta chain) was identified during a study of naive and memory T cell subsets. Study-wide findings and caveats: Possibly reflecting memory cells re-expressing CD45RA, a few larger clonotypes occurred in naive repertoires, especially CD8.

CDR1 MDHEN and CDR2 SYDVKM come from the germline V gene. The CDR3 has 16 residues. V was clipped by 3 bases and J by 1 base, with 15 bases between them. Comments on this clonotype: What it binds is not known.

An equimolar mix of two oligonucleotides served as the beta constant-region primer for TRBC1 and TRBC2. The ligated cDNA underwent four PCR rounds using SP2 and nested alpha and beta constant-region primers. TCRdb recomputed calls from the UMI-ligation and nested PCR reads with MiXCR, one row per CDR3 protein. The sample records under 150,000 distinct CDR3 sequences, about 20% being singletons. The source material was naive CD8+ T cells from blood. The chain employs TRBV28 and TRBJ2-5, with D unresolved. This receptor was identified in a human donor in good health. The CDR3 bases are TGTGCCAGCAGTTTTGCTGCCGGGCGTATCCAAGAGACCCAGTACTTC. It yields the protein CASSFAAGRIQETQYF.